This T cell receptor (beta chain) was sequenced for a study of blood T cell repertoires in COVID-19. Study-wide background: Sources were T cells, B-cell-depleted T cells, or PBMCs; the material itself was cDNA or gDNA.

The junction had 4 bases not matched to a gene; V was cut back by 4 bases and J by 3 bases. The V gene's germline CDR1 is SGHVS and CDR2 FNYEAQ. The CDR3 extends over 16 amino acids. Using immunoSEQ multiplex PCR, the repertoire was profiled, and TCRdb retains in-frame clones only, with some absent. The sample carries 250,000 to 300,000 clones, 65% to 90% recorded once. The sample taken for sequencing was peripheral blood. This TCR derives from a man between 50 and 59 years old with active or convalescent COVID-19. This chain links TRBV7-6 with TRBJ2-7; TRBD2 aligns across 15 bases. CDR3 in DNA: TGTGCCAGCAGCTCGGGACTAGCGGGAGGACGCTACGAGCAGTACTTC. This gives the protein CASSSGLAGGRYEQYF.